These 21 T cell receptor beta chains were all obtained from the same sample, sequenced in a study of blood T cell repertoires in COVID-19. Repertoires were generated with immunoSEQ multiplex PCR, while TCRdb's copy carries only in-frame clones and drops some. The data show around 150,000 clones, with about 92% seen just once and 15% to 20% held by the top ten. Sequencing used peripheral blood. The source is a man in his fifties or sixties with active or convalescent COVID-19.

The chain carries TRBV5-8 and TRBJ1-1; 11 positions match TRBD1. Germline V gene lookup returns CDR1 SGHTS and CDR2 YDEGEE. The trim removed 4 bases at V and 4 bases at J, leaving 6 bases unmatched. The CDR3 is 15 residues long. The CDR3 loop reads CASSPGTGGRTEAFF. The CDR3 DNA reads as TGTGCCAGCAGCCCGGGGACAGGGGGGCGCACTGAAGCTTTCTTT. Full variable domain (rest looked up from reference TRBV5-8 and TRBJ1-1): EAGVTQSPTHLIKTRGQQATLRCSPISGHTSVYWYQQALGLGLQFLLWYDEGEERNRGNFPPRFSGRQFPNYSSELNVNALELEDSALYLCASSPGTGGRTEAFFGQGTRLTVV.

Here the CDR3 reads CASGFHLPGGRAYNEQFF. CDR3 in DNA: TGTGCTAGTGGTTTTCATCTCCCTGGGGGGAGGGCCTACAATGAGCAGTTCTTC. The chain joins TRBV12-5 to TRBJ2-1; 7 nucleotides line up with TRBD2. Trimming at V came to 3 bases and at J to 2 bases, leaving 13 bases not matched to a gene. The CDR3 is 18 amino acids. Germline V gene data show CDR1 as LGHNT and CDR2 as FRNRAP.

The count of this clone is one. The rearrangement links TRBV6-5 to TRBJ1-2; unclear D gene. The ends were cut back, 0 bases at V and 4 bases at J, with 12 bases in the middle. Germline values: CDR1 MNHEY, CDR2 SVGAGI. The CDR3 covers 15 residues. The CDR3 region is CASSYSLSGSYGYTF. The CDR3 nucleotides are TGTGCCAGCAGTTACTCCCTTTCGGGGTCCTATGGCTACACCTTC.

This sequence joins TRBV28 and TRBJ1-1; D might be TRBD1 (6 bases). Trimming cost V 5 bases and J 5 bases, with 15 bases left between them. This CDR3 has 14 residues. Germline loops: CDR1 MDHEN, CDR2 SYDVKM. This CDR3 reads CASSVDTGRTEAFF. The CDR3 DNA is TGTGCCAGCAGTGTAGATACAGGGCGGACTGAAGCTTTCTTT.

This clone appeared once. This chain joins TRBV29-1 and TRBJ2-5, with 12 positions matching TRBD2. This CDR3 is built from 13 residues. Trimming took 6 bases from V and 5 from J; bases not matched to a gene: 4. The V gene's germline CDR1 is SQVTM and CDR2 ANQGSEA. Here the CDR3 reads CSVRLAGVETQYF. The CDR3 region has the DNA TGCAGCGTCCGACTAGCGGGGGTCGAGACCCAGTACTTC.

The J gene is TRBJ1-2, the V gene TRBV5-8; 7 nucleotides agree with TRBD1. Germline V gives CDR1 SGHTS, CDR2 YDEGEE. The CDR3 is made up of 13 amino acids. J gave up 6 bases and V 4 bases, and 6 bases lay outside the gene matches. CDR3 sequence: CASSRADRDGYTF. Written as DNA, the CDR3 is TGTGCCAGCAGCCGGGCCGACAGGGATGGCTACACCTTC.

This clone was picked up one time. The chain has TRBV12-3 or TRBV12-4 and TRBJ2-2; no clear D. The CDR3 loop spans 12 amino acids. Trimming stripped 3 bases from V and 7 bases from J, with 6 bases between. This CDR3 reads CASSFTSGELFF. The DNA for the CDR3 is TGTGCCAGCAGTTTCACGAGCGGGGAGCTGTTTTTT.

This chain joins TRBV29-1 and TRBJ1-3, with 7 bases aligning to TRBD1. Germline V lookup: CDR1 SQVTM, CDR2 ANQGSEA. The CDR3 contains 16 residues. The trim removed 0 bases at V and 0 bases at J, leaving 5 bases unmatched. DNA for the CDR3: TGCAGCGTTGAAGAACAGACAGGGCACTCTGGAAACACCATATATTTT. Translated: CSVEEQTGHSGNTIYF.

The genes are TRBV19 and TRBJ1-5; 9 bases map to TRBD1. The CDR3 has 17 amino acids. The V gene end was trimmed by 4 bases and the J gene end by 5 bases; junction bases not matched to a gene: 12. Per germline, CDR1 LNHDA and CDR2 SQIVND (reference sequence). For the CDR3, the DNA is TGTGCCAGTAGTAACCTCCGGGACAGGGTCGGAGATCAGCCCCAGCATTTT. Its protein is CASSNLRDRVGDQPQHF.

V usage is TRBV11-2 and J usage is TRBJ1-2, with D perhaps matching TRBD1 (5 bases). The CDR3 totals 15 residues. Germline CDR1 and CDR2: SGHAT and FQNNGV. Trimming removed 5 bases at V and 6 bases at J, with 19 bases between. CDR3 DNA sequence: TGTGCCAGCAGCCAATCCAGGGTGGGGTACGATGGCTACACCTTC. Amino acids: CASSQSRVGYDGYTF.

The chain carries TRBV7-6 and TRBJ2-7, with a weak D call TRBD1 (6 bases). The germline CDR1 and CDR2 sequences are SGHVS and FNYEAQ. This CDR3 spans 14 amino acids. V lost 5 bases and J lost 3, with 14 bases in between. CDR3 region: CASSETGGFYEQYF. The CDR3 DNA reads TGTGCCAGCAGCGAGACAGGTGGATTCTACGAGCAGTACTTC.

The rearrangement links TRBV5-1 to TRBJ1-1; TRBD1 is a possible D gene (6 bases). Germline V lookup: CDR1 SGHRS, CDR2 YFSETQ. The CDR3 length is 16 residues. Trimming removed 2 bases at V and 1 base at J, with 15 bases between. The CDR3 nucleotides read TGCGCCAGCAGCTTAATTCCAGGGGCTAGGAACACTGAAGCTTTCTTT. It yields the protein CASSLIPGARNTEAFF. Filled out from reference TRBV5-1 and TRBJ1-1, the complete variable domain reads KAGVTQTPRYLIKTRGQQVTLSCSPISGHRSVSWYQQTPGQGLQFLFEYFSETQRNKGNFPGRFSGRQFSNSRSEMNVSTLELGDSALYLCASSLIPGARNTEAFFGQGTRLTVV.

The CDR3 DNA reads TGTGCCAGCAGCCTAGGGTTCGGGACAGATACGCAGTATTTT. It is translated as CASSLGFGTDTQYF. The chain has TRBV7-9 and TRBJ2-3; D not resolved. Trimming cost V 5 bases and J 3 bases, with 12 bases left between them. This CDR3 has 14 residues. CDR1 and CDR2 (germline): SEHNR, FQNEAQ (reference sequence).

The rearrangement links TRBV6-6 to TRBJ1-1, with D possibly being TRBD1 (6 bases). CDR1 is MNHNY, CDR2 SVGAGI, per germline (reference sequence). Trimming stripped 6 bases from V and 9 bases from J, with 14 bases between. The length of the CDR3 is 12 residues. CDR3 in DNA: TGTGCCAGCAGCGCCGGGACACACCAAGCTTTCTTT. Protein sequence: CASSAGTHQAFF.

The chain has TRBV6-5 and TRBJ2-1, with a weak D call TRBD2 (6 bases). This CDR3 has 15 residues. Germline V gene lookup returns CDR1 MNHEY and CDR2 SVGAGI. Trimming cost V 6 bases and J 6 bases, with 18 bases left between them. The CDR3 here is CASSHGREWGNEQFF. Written as DNA, the CDR3 is TGTGCCAGCAGCCACGGGAGAGAGTGGGGCAATGAGCAGTTCTTC.

This clone was seen once. The chain combines TRBV3-1 (or the pseudogene TRBV3-2) with TRBJ1-2; D unresolved. This CDR3 region has 15 residues. V was trimmed by 0 bases and J by 2 bases, leaving 10 bases between them. Per the germline V gene, CDR1 is LGHDT and CDR2 is YNNKEL (reference sequence). The CDR3 coding sequence is TGTGCCAGCAGCCAAGATCGACTCTCCAACTATGGCTACACCTTC. This translates into CASSQDRLSNYGYTF.

The rearrangement uses TRBV2 and TRBJ2-7; 11 bases agree with TRBD1. This CDR3 is built from 14 residues. V shed 6 bases and J 5 bases; nucleotides not matched to a gene: 6. Per germline, CDR1 SNHLY and CDR2 FYNNEI. The CDR3, as DNA: TGTGCCAGCAGCCCGGACAGGGGGCTGGACGAGCAGTACTTC. Its protein is CASSPDRGLDEQYF.

This chain connects TRBV30 to TRBJ1-1, with TRBD1 matching 7 bases. This CDR3 is 13 amino acids long. After removal of 5 bases from V and 1 base from J, the junction contained 4 bases not matched to a gene. Germline V gene data show CDR1 as GTSNPN and CDR2 as SVGIG (reference sequence). CDR3 in DNA: TGTGCCTGGTCGGGACAGACGAACACTGAAGCTTTCTTT. As protein: CAWSGQTNTEAFF. The variable domain in full, with the rest retrieved from reference TRBV30 and TRBJ1-1, is SQTIHQWPATLVQPVGSPLSLECTVEGTSNPNLYWYRQAAGRGLQLLFYSVGIGQISSEVPQNLSASRPQDRQFILSSKKLLLSDSGFYLCAWSGQTNTEAFFGQGTRLTVV.

The chain joins TRBV6-1 to TRBJ2-4, with a possible D match to TRBD1 (5 bases). V was shortened by 0 bases and J by 0 bases, with 15 bases between the two germline ends. The CDR3 length is 18 residues. Germline-derived CDR1 and CDR2 are MNHNS and SASEGT. The CDR3 sequence: CASSEAQGILLAKNIQYF. The CDR3 bases are TGTGCCAGCAGTGAAGCCCAGGGTATTTTACTAGCCAAAAACATTCAGTACTTC.

The chain recombines TRBV11-3 with TRBJ2-1, with 10 bases fitting TRBD2. The V and J ends lost 2 bases and 6 bases, in that order; junction bases with no gene match: 7. The CDR3 runs 16 residues. Looked up from germline, CDR1 is SGHNT and CDR2 is YENEEA. This chain's CDR3 is CASSLWSSGRANEQFF. CDR3 coding DNA: TGTGCCAGCAGCTTATGGTCCAGCGGGAGGGCCAATGAGCAGTTCTTC.

The chain employs TRBV11-2 and TRBJ1-1; 10 bases align to TRBD1. CDR3 size: 15 residues. Per germline, CDR1 SGHAT and CDR2 FQNNGV. V shed 5 bases and J 4 bases; nucleotides not matched to a gene: 7. The CDR3 region is CASSPRDRGSTEAFF. CDR3 bases: TGTGCCAGCAGCCCCCGGGACAGGGGCTCCACTGAAGCTTTCTTT. The full variable domain, completed using reference TRBV11-2 and TRBJ1-1, is EAGVAQSPRYKIIEKRQSVAFWCNPISGHATLYWYQQILGQGPKLLIQFQNNGVVDDSQLPKDRFSAERLKGVDSTLKIQPAKLEDSAVYLCASSPRDRGSTEAFFGQGTRLTVV.